This T cell receptor (beta chain) was observed in a study of blood T cell repertoires in COVID-19. J was trimmed by 2 bases and V by 2 bases; bases with no gene match: 2. CDR3 length: 14 amino acids. CDR1 and CDR2 from the germline V gene are LGHNA and YNFKEQ. Original data processing: For nucleated cells, counts were estimated from reference gene primer amplification. Sequencing used immunoSEQ multiplex PCR; TCRdb keeps in-frame clones, though not all of them. D and trimming come from the DNA, and the V and J calls and clone size come from that table. The data contain about 63,000 clones, roughly 71% of them seen just once; the ten biggest clones take up approximately 28%.

The sequencing input was peripheral blood. The clonotype originates from an elderly woman with acute or convalescent COVID-19. The chain is built from TRBV4-2 and TRBJ2-5; 7 nucleotides match TRBD1. CDR3: CASSQTTGQETQYF. In DNA form, the CDR3 reads TGTGCCAGCAGCCAAACGACAGGGCAAGAGACCCAGTACTTC.